The 23 T cell receptor beta chains listed next were all sequenced from one sample in a study of blood T cell repertoires in COVID-19. Method: immunoSEQ multiplex PCR; TCRdb's copy keeps in-frame clones and lacks some. The sample includes around 240,000 clones, around 83% of them seen just once. The sample consisted of peripheral blood. These receptors were obtained from a woman aged 45-59 years with acute or convalescent COVID-19.

The chain combines TRBV5-1 with TRBJ2-5; D is ambiguous. Trimming removed 0 bases at V and 5 bases at J, with 8 bases between. The length of the CDR3 is 13 residues. CDR1 and CDR2 from the germline V gene are SGHRS and YFSETQ. This CDR3 is CASSLAGGETQYF. In nucleotides, the CDR3 is TGCGCCAGCAGCTTGGCGGGTGGGGAGACCCAGTACTTC.

The V call is TRBV15, the J call TRBJ2-6, with D maybe TRBD1 (6 bases). CDR1 is LNHNV and CDR2 is YYDKDF in the germline V gene (reference sequence). The CDR3 sequence is 14 residues long. V was cut by 9 bases and J by 2 bases, with 11 bases left in between. The CDR3 region has the DNA TGTGCCACTAACAGGGATCCTGGGGCCAACGTCCTGACTTTC. Its translation: CATNRDPGANVLTF.

The rearrangement joins TRBV11-2 to TRBJ2-5, with 12 bases fitting TRBD2. Losses at the gene ends were 4 bases for V and 2 bases for J; bases not matched to a gene: 2. Germline CDR1 reads SGHAT; CDR2 reads FQNNGV. The CDR3 runs 15 residues. CDR3 nucleotide sequence: TGTGCCAGCAGCTCCCTAGCGGGGGGGCAAGAGACCCAGTACTTC. Its translation is CASSSLAGGQETQYF.

This clone was detected once. The rearrangement joins TRBV12-3 or TRBV12-4 to TRBJ2-2; D gene ambiguous. V shed 6 bases and J shed 3 bases, with 8 bases lying between them. The CDR3 is 13 residues long. The CDR3, as DNA: TGTGCCAGCAGCCTAGACTACACCGGGGAGCTGTTTTTT. Protein sequence: CASSLDYTGELFF.

The chain carries TRBV4-1 and TRBJ2-7; D is uncertain. Germline loops: CDR1 MGHRA, CDR2 YSYEKL. Trimming removed 1 base at V and 5 bases at J, with 15 bases between. This CDR3 spans 15 amino acids. CDR3 protein: CASSQAEAVGDEQYF. Here the CDR3 DNA reads TGCGCCAGCAGCCAAGCTGAGGCAGTTGGCGACGAGCAGTACTTC.

The chain carries TRBV10-3 and TRBJ2-1; 7 bases map to TRBD2. The CDR3 is made up of 16 amino acids. J was trimmed by 0 bases and V by 5 bases; bases with no gene match: 7. The germline V gene encodes CDR1 ENHRY and CDR2 SYGVKD. The CDR3: CAISSPRESSYNEQFF. CDR3 coding DNA: TGTGCCATCAGTTCCCCGCGGGAGAGCTCCTACAATGAGCAGTTCTTC.

The chain recombines TRBV10-1 with TRBJ2-3; TRBD1 is a possible D gene (7 bases). The CDR3 is made up of 13 amino acids. The germline V gene has CDR1 WNHNN and CDR2 SYGVQD (reference sequence). Trimming cost V 10 bases and J 1 base, with 12 bases left between them. CDR3 residues: CANTGEGTDTQYF. The CDR3 nucleotides read TGCGCCAATACAGGGGAGGGCACAGATACGCAGTATTTT.

The chain has TRBV21-1 and TRBJ1-1; the D call of TRBD1 is as the table states it, not checked on the DNA. TRBV21-1 is given as a pseudogene. This CDR3 contains 18 residues. CDR3 in amino acids: CASSPRGGQGAWNTEAFF. The DNA of the CDR3 is TGTGCCAGCAGCCCTCGCGGGGGACAGGGGGCATGGAACACTGAAGCTTTCTTT.

The gene calls are TRBV11-2 and TRBJ1-2, with no clear D. Germline loops: CDR1 SGHAT, CDR2 FQNNGV. V was trimmed by 5 bases and J by 4 bases, leaving 17 bases between them. This CDR3 spans 15 amino acids. Here the CDR3 reads CASSQTPDAGYGYTF. As DNA, the CDR3 is TGTGCCAGCAGCCAAACTCCAGATGCGGGCTATGGCTACACCTTC.

The V call is TRBV19, the J call TRBJ2-2, with 8 bases fitting TRBD1. The CDR3 spans 15 residues. CDR1 is LNHDA and CDR2 is SQIVND in the germline V gene (reference sequence). With 3 bases clipped from V and 8 bases from J, the junction kept 8 bases outside the gene matches. The DNA for the CDR3 is TGTGCCAGTAGTATGACAGGGGCTGATACGGGGGAGCTGTTTTTT. This sequence encodes CASSMTGADTGELFF. Drawing the rest from reference TRBV19 and TRBJ2-2, the complete variable domain is DGGITQSPKYLFRKEGQNVTLSCEQNLNHDAMYWYRQDPGQGLRLIYYSQIVNDFQKGDIAEGYSVSREKKESFPLTVTSAQKNPTAFYLCASSMTGADTGELFFGEGSRLTVL.

The J gene is TRBJ1-1, the V gene TRBV28; 7 nucleotides match TRBD1. V lost 7 bases, J lost 0 bases, and 5 bases stayed unmatched. Germline V gene lookup returns CDR1 MDHEN and CDR2 SYDVKM. The CDR3 runs 14 residues. CDR3 in DNA: TGTGCCAGCATAGACAGGGCTATGAACACTGAAGCTTTCTTT. This sequence encodes CASIDRAMNTEAFF.

J is TRBJ2-3 and V is TRBV18, with D possibly TRBD2 on 6 matching bases. Trimming removed 6 bases from V and 6 bases from J, with 10 bases in between. The CDR3 is 12 amino acids. The germline V gene has CDR1 KGHSH and CDR2 LQKENI. This CDR3 is CASSGGFDTQYF. The CDR3 DNA sequence: TGTGCCAGCTCCGGAGGGTTTGATACGCAGTATTTT. Supplemented by reference TRBV18 and TRBJ2-3, the full variable domain reads NAGVMQNPRHLVRRRGQEARLRCSPMKGHSHVYWYRQLPEEGLKFMVYLQKENIIDESGMPKERFSAEFPKEGPSILRIQQVVRGDSAAYFCASSGGFDTQYFGPGTRLTVL.

This rearrangement joins TRBV6-6 to TRBJ1-2, with 9 bases matching TRBD1. With 5 bases clipped from V and 7 bases from J, the junction kept 5 bases outside the gene matches. The V gene's germline CDR1 is MNHNY and CDR2 SVGAGI (reference sequence). The CDR3 length is 13 residues. Here the CDR3 reads CASSNRGQGGYTF. The CDR3 DNA is TGTGCCAGCAGTAACAGGGGGCAGGGTGGCTACACCTTC.

This chain's CDR3 is CASGLGTSGDGELFF. CDR3 DNA sequence: TGTGCTAGTGGTTTGGGGACTAGCGGGGACGGGGAGCTGTTTTTT. V is TRBV12-5 and J is TRBJ2-2; 12 bases line up with TRBD2. The CDR3 contains 15 residues. J lost 7 bases, V lost 1 base, and 1 base had no gene match. Germline loops: CDR1 LGHNT, CDR2 FRNRAP.

J is TRBJ1-2 and V is TRBV12-3 or TRBV12-4; D is uncertain. The CDR3 loop spans 13 amino acids. V dropped 6 bases and J dropped 8 bases, with 16 bases sitting between them. CDR3 protein: CASSAIIWEGYTF. CDR3 coding DNA: TGTGCCAGCAGCGCCATCATCTGGGAGGGCTACACCTTC.

Only one count was recorded for this clone. The rearrangement uses TRBV4-1 and TRBJ1-1, with TRBD1 as a possible D gene (5 bases). This CDR3 comprises 14 residues. From germline, CDR1 is MGHRA and CDR2 YSYEKL. V lost 2 bases and J 2 bases, leaving 9 bases between the germline ends. CDR3 amino acids: CASSQRTRNTEAFF. CDR3 DNA sequence: TGCGCCAGCAGCCAAAGGACACGAAACACTGAAGCTTTCTTT.

This sequence joins TRBV7-2 and TRBJ2-5; 9 nucleotides match TRBD1. In germline, CDR1 is SGHTA, CDR2 FQGNSA. The CDR3 has 15 amino acids. J gave up 5 bases and V 0 bases, and 4 bases lay outside the gene matches. The CDR3: CASSLADRGRETQYF. The DNA of the CDR3 is TGTGCCAGCAGCTTAGCGGACAGGGGACGGGAGACCCAGTACTTC.

The chain joins TRBV13 to TRBJ2-5; the match to TRBD2 covers 7 bases. From germline, CDR1 is PRHDT and CDR2 FYEKMQ (reference sequence). V dropped 1 base and J dropped 3; count of bases not matched to a gene: 8. The CDR3 totals 16 residues. The CDR3 DNA follows: TGTGCCAGCAGCTTAGTCCGGGCAAGCGGGAAAGAGACCCAGTACTTC. It yields the protein CASSLVRASGKETQYF.

This chain connects TRBV30 to TRBJ1-1; the D gene is possibly TRBD1 (6 bases). This CDR3 region has 15 residues. In germline, CDR1 is GTSNPN, CDR2 SVGIG (reference sequence). V shed 5 bases and J shed 3 bases, with 19 bases lying between them. CDR3 nucleotide sequence: TGTGCCTGGTGTACTGACCGGGACATACACACTGAAGCTTTCTTT. Translating it yields CAWCTDRDIHTEAFF.

The V call is TRBV6-2 or TRBV6-3, the J call TRBJ1-1; D is unclear. The V end lost 0 bases, the J end lost 6 bases, and 14 bases lay between the germline ends. The germline V gene encodes CDR1 MNHEY and CDR2 SVGEGT. The CDR3 extends over 15 amino acids. CDR3 nucleotides: TGTGCCAGCAGTTACTCGATTTTAACAGCAGCTGAAGCTTTCTTT. Its protein is CASSYSILTAAEAFF.

V and J are TRBV28 and TRBJ1-1, with D possibly matching TRBD1 (5 bases). The CDR3 runs 14 residues. Trimming removed 4 bases from V and 4 bases from J, with 13 bases in between. Germline V lookup: CDR1 MDHEN, CDR2 SYDVKM. CDR3 loop: CASSSGGAITEAFF. In nucleotides, the CDR3 is TGTGCCAGCAGTTCGGGGGGAGCAATCACTGAAGCTTTCTTT.

In its sample, this clone was seen a few times. CDR3 nucleotides: TGTGCCAGCAGCTTAACGGGGCCAGAGAGAGCTTTCTTT. Its translation is CASSLTGPERAFF. The J gene is TRBJ1-1, the V gene TRBV7-3; D may be TRBD1 (5 bases). There are 13 residues in the CDR3. V lost 0 bases and J lost 10, with 12 bases in between. Germline CDR1 is SGHTA and CDR2 is FQGTGA.

This clone came up a few times. The CDR3 DNA sequence: TGTGCCAGCAGCCTACGGGACACTTTAGCTTTCTTT. This sequence encodes CASSLRDTLAFF. The V call is TRBV7-9, the J call TRBJ1-1; a weak D match, TRBD1 (6 bases). V was cut by 5 bases and J by 10 bases, with 14 bases left in between. There are 12 residues in the CDR3. The germline V gene encodes CDR1 SEHNR and CDR2 FQNEAQ (reference sequence).